What follows are 2 T cell receptor beta chains derived from one specimen sequenced in a study of blood T cell repertoires in COVID-19. This table comes from immunoSEQ multiplex PCR, and its TCRdb copy is limited to in-frame clones, with some not included. The table shows around 290,000 clones, with about nine tenths occurring only once. The sequenced material came from PBMCs or T cells enriched from blood (not recorded which). Receptor source: a woman aged 18-29 years who had recovered from COVID-19.

This chain links TRBV11-3 with TRBJ2-3; perhaps TRBD2 as D (6 bases). CDR1 and CDR2 from the germline V gene are SGHNT and YENEEA. Trimming removed 0 bases from V and 9 bases from J, with 13 bases in between. The length of the CDR3 is 14 residues. CDR3 in amino acids: CASSLDPGSGTQYF. In nucleotides, the CDR3 is TGTGCCAGCAGCTTAGATCCCGGGAGTGGAACGCAGTATTTT.

The chain recombines TRBV9 with TRBJ2-3; possibly TRBD2 for D (6 bases). Deletions cut 2 bases from V and 5 bases from J, with 18 bases between. The CDR3 contains 16 residues. CDR1 SGDLS and CDR2 YYNGEE come from the germline V gene. The DNA for the CDR3 is TGTGCCAGCAGCGTCCTGGGTGGAGGGCGGGTAGATACGCAGTATTTT. Amino acid sequence: CASSVLGGGRVDTQYF. The full variable domain, completed using reference TRBV9 and TRBJ2-3, is DSGVTQTPKHLITATGQRVTLRCSPRSGDLSVYWYQQSLDQGLQFLIQYYNGEERAKGNILERFSAQQFPDLHSELNLSSLELGDSALYFCASSVLGGGRVDTQYFGPGTRLTVL.